This T cell receptor (beta chain) was retrieved from a study of T cells in narcolepsy. Study-level findings and limits: Healthy controls reportedly lacked the autoreactive clonotypes serially found in patients' blood. Autoreactive clone sequences were missing from some blood memory CD4+ repertoires.

Looked up from germline, CDR1 is LNHDA and CDR2 is SQIVND (reference sequence). The ends were cut back, 5 bases at V and 5 bases at J, with 9 bases in the middle. This CDR3 spans 13 amino acids. Remarks on this clone: Antigen specificity is unknown.

Sequencing used immunoSEQ multiplex PCR; TCRdb keeps in-frame clones, though not all of them. The repertoire consists of approximately 32,000 clones, with around 90% occurring once and the leading ten covering over 0.65%. This chain joins TRBV19 and TRBJ2-2; weak D call: TRBD1 (6 bases). The TCR was taken from a human donor with narcolepsy. Sequencing used CD45RA- memory CD4+ T cells from PBMCs. Here the CDR3 DNA reads TGTGCCAGTAGTTTCGACAGGACCGGGGAGCTGTTTTTT. Translating it yields CASSFDRTGELFF.